This T cell receptor beta chain appears in the sequencing data of a study of OX40 agonist ivuxolimab in advanced cancers. Study background: Patients got intravenous ivuxolimab at 0.01 to 10 mg/kg every 2 weeks. Roughly two fifths of patients had received prior checkpoint inhibitor therapy.

Blood specimens came from baseline, cycle 4 day 1, and cycle 7 day 1. Clones were read by immunoSEQ multiplex PCR, and TCRdb kept only the in-frame ones, dropping some. The data contain approximately 84,000 clones, approximately 89% of them singletons. On this clone: Its antigen remains unidentified.

Findings and limits, study-wide: CD8+ T cells (on average) carried more expanded clones than CD4+ T cells.

The V end lost 6 bases, the J end lost 5 bases, and 10 bases lay between the germline ends. The length of the CDR3 is 12 residues. Germline V lookup: CDR1 LNHDA, CDR2 SQIVND (reference sequence). The chain links TRBV19 to TRBJ2-5; tentatively, D is TRBD2 (5 bases). The material sequenced was CD4+ or CD8+ T cells sorted from blood, taken in a trial of the OX40 agonist ivuxolimab. The sequence came from an adult with an advanced solid tumor such as melanoma, head and neck, liver or kidney cancer. Here the CDR3 reads CASRETGETQYF. The CDR3 bases are TGTGCCAGTAGAGAAACGGGGGAGACCCAGTACTTC. Full variable domain (outside the CDR3, taken from reference TRBV19 and TRBJ2-5): DGGITQSPKYLFRKEGQNVTLSCEQNLNHDAMYWYRQDPGQGLRLIYYSQIVNDFQKGDIAEGYSVSREKKESFPLTVTSAQKNPTAFYLCASRETGETQYFGPGTRLLVL.